Detailed here is one T cell receptor beta chain. The target antigen is unknown. This specimen comes from a study of T cell repertoires in cytomegalovirus infection. The wider study: Newly reported HLA-C-restricted and thoroughly characterized HLA-B-restricted CMV epitopes were employed. Matching HLA type, along with CMV infection, was indicated by public TCR beta signatures.

Study results and caveats: The ex vivo response was dominated by HLA-C-restricted CMV-specific TCR beta clonotypes. Individuals carrying CMV plus the relevant HLA were identified by cumulative frequency of public TCR beta families.

The CDR3 sequence is 15 residues long. Trimming cost V 5 bases and J 0 bases, with 8 bases left between them. TCRdb fed the reads into MiXCR, producing one record per CDR3 protein. The table includes a few hundred thousand distinct CDR3 sequences, roughly a third detected once. The source was cultured PBMCs, collected from culture after CMV antigen stimulation. The chain uses TRBV12-3 or TRBV12-4 and TRBJ1-6; D call uncertain. The sequence was collected from a human donor in good health (CMV status not recorded). Some clones in this sample may be carry-over from other donors' samples. The CDR3 DNA follows: TGTGCCAGCAGTATCTCGGGCTCCTATAATTCACCCCTCCACTTT. Residues: CASSISGSYNSPLHF.